These 11 T cell receptor beta chains came from one sample sequenced in a study of a mutant IDH1 vaccine in newly diagnosed glioma. Stated time point: week 5, during vaccination. A 20-mer mutant IDH1 peptide at 300 ug was injected subcutaneously with topical imiquimod. These receptors' antigens are unknown. Produced via immunoSEQ multiplex PCR; TCRdb's table is partial and in-frame only. The sample contains about 83,000 clones, roughly 90% of which appear only once. The source was PBMCs, collected from a glioma patient whose treatment included an IDH1 peptide vaccine. The source of these receptors is a woman between 50 and 59 years old with glioma.

This chain connects TRBV27 to TRBJ2-2; 13 nucleotides line up with TRBD2. J lost 3 bases, V lost 4 bases, and 5 bases had no gene match. The CDR3 contains 17 residues. Germline V CDR1 and CDR2: MNHEY, SMNVEV (reference sequence). The CDR3 DNA sequence: TGTGCCAGCAGTTCCACTAGCGGGAGGGCCCACACCGGGGAGCTGTTTTTT. As protein: CASSSTSGRAHTGELFF.

The CDR3 bases are TGCGCCAGCAGCTTACCGGGCCTGAACACTGAAGCTTTCTTT. Encoded protein: CASSLPGLNTEAFF. V is TRBV5-1 and J is TRBJ1-1; D is uncertain. The V and J ends lost 2 bases and 0 bases respectively, with 8 bases between them. Germline V lookup: CDR1 SGHRS, CDR2 YFSETQ. The CDR3 has 14 amino acids.

The rearrangement joins TRBV5-1 to TRBJ2-7, with a possible D match to TRBD2 (6 bases). CDR1 and CDR2 (germline): SGHRS, YFSETQ. This CDR3 is 15 amino acids long. The ends were cut back, 2 bases at V and 6 bases at J, with 18 bases in the middle. In DNA, the CDR3 is TGCGCCAGCAGCTTCGGGGGTCTACGCTACGGCGAGCAGTACTTC. It codes for CASSFGGLRYGEQYF.

V and J are TRBV19 and TRBJ2-7; maybe TRBD1 (6 bases). Germline values: CDR1 LNHDA, CDR2 SQIVND (reference sequence). This CDR3 is 13 amino acids long. V lost 5 bases and J lost 5, with 13 bases in between. The CDR3 coding sequence is TGTGCCAGTAGTGCACGACAGGCCCACGAGCAGTACTTC. Translated: CASSARQAHEQYF.

The rearrangement links TRBV28 to TRBJ1-2; D is possibly TRBD1 (5 bases). The CDR3 spans 14 residues. The germline gives CDR1 MDHEN, CDR2 SYDVKM. Trimming removed 8 bases from V and 3 bases from J, with 16 bases in between. The DNA of the CDR3 is TGTGCCAGCCGCGTGGGGGTGCTGCACTATGGCTACACCTTC. Its protein is CASRVGVLHYGYTF.

The chain carries TRBV5-1 and TRBJ1-2; D is unclear. CDR1 is SGHRS, CDR2 YFSETQ, per germline. The CDR3 is made up of 14 amino acids. Between the trimmed V and J ends, which lost 0 bases and 2 bases, there was a span of 8 bases. The chain's CDR3 is CASSLEVGNYGYTF. The CDR3 DNA is TGCGCCAGCAGCTTGGAGGTGGGAAACTATGGCTACACCTTC.

The V and J genes are TRBV5-1 and TRBJ1-6; tentative D call: TRBD1 (5 bases). The V gene lost 4 bases and the J gene lost 8 bases, with 13 bases spanning the gap. Germline-derived CDR1 and CDR2 are SGHRS and YFSETQ. There are 14 residues in the CDR3. The CDR3 sequence is CASSISRGDSPLHF. In nucleotides, the CDR3 is TGCGCCAGCAGCATCTCTCGGGGGGATTCACCCCTCCACTTT.

The V gene is TRBV7-3, the J gene TRBJ1-1; unclear D gene. This CDR3 comprises 16 residues. Trimming cost V 2 bases and J 1 base, with 14 bases left between them. From germline, CDR1 is SGHTA and CDR2 FQGTGA. CDR3 amino acids: CASSLRPLGENTEAFF. DNA for the CDR3: TGTGCCAGCAGCTTACGCCCTTTGGGAGAGAACACTGAAGCTTTCTTT.

This chain connects TRBV7-9 to TRBJ2-5; D tentatively reads TRBD1 or TRBD2 (5 bases each). The J call may be faulty, since TRBJ2-7 better matches the DNA end. CDR1 SEHNR and CDR2 FQNEAQ come from the germline V gene (reference sequence). The CDR3 is 15 residues long. CDR3 protein: CASSSGSKGRYEQYF. The CDR3 nucleotides read TGTGCCAGCAGCTCCGGCTCAAAGGGACGCTACGAGCAGTACTTC.

The V gene is TRBV13, the J gene TRBJ2-7, with 7 bases aligning to TRBD1. The CDR3 contains 13 residues. Unmatched junction bases numbered 2, after V lost 5 bases and J lost 1 base. Germline V CDR1 and CDR2: PRHDT, FYEKMQ (reference sequence). The CDR3, as DNA: TGTGCCAGCAGCCAACAGGGGTCCTACGAGCAGTACTTC. As protein: CASSQQGSYEQYF.

This clone was picked up one time. This chain uses TRBV19 with TRBJ1-5; D remains unclear. CDR1 and CDR2 from the germline V gene are LNHDA and SQIVND (reference sequence). The CDR3 contains 14 residues. V was cut by 5 bases and J by 3 bases, with 11 bases left in between. The DNA for the CDR3 is TGTGCCAGTAGTGACCCGGGCCCCAATCAGCCCCAGCATTTT. Translating it yields CASSDPGPNQPQHF.